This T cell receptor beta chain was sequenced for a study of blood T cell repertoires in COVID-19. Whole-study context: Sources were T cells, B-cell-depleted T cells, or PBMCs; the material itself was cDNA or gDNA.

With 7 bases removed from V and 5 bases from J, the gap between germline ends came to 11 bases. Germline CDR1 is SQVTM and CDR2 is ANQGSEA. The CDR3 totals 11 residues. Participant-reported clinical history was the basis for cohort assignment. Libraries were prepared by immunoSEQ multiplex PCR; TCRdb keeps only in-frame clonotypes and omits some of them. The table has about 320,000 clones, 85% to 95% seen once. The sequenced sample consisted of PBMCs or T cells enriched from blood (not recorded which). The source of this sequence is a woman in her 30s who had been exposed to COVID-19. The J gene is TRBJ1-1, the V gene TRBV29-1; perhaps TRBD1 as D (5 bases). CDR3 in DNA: TGCAGCGCTATCAGGGCTACTGAAGCTTTCTTT. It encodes CSAIRATEAFF.